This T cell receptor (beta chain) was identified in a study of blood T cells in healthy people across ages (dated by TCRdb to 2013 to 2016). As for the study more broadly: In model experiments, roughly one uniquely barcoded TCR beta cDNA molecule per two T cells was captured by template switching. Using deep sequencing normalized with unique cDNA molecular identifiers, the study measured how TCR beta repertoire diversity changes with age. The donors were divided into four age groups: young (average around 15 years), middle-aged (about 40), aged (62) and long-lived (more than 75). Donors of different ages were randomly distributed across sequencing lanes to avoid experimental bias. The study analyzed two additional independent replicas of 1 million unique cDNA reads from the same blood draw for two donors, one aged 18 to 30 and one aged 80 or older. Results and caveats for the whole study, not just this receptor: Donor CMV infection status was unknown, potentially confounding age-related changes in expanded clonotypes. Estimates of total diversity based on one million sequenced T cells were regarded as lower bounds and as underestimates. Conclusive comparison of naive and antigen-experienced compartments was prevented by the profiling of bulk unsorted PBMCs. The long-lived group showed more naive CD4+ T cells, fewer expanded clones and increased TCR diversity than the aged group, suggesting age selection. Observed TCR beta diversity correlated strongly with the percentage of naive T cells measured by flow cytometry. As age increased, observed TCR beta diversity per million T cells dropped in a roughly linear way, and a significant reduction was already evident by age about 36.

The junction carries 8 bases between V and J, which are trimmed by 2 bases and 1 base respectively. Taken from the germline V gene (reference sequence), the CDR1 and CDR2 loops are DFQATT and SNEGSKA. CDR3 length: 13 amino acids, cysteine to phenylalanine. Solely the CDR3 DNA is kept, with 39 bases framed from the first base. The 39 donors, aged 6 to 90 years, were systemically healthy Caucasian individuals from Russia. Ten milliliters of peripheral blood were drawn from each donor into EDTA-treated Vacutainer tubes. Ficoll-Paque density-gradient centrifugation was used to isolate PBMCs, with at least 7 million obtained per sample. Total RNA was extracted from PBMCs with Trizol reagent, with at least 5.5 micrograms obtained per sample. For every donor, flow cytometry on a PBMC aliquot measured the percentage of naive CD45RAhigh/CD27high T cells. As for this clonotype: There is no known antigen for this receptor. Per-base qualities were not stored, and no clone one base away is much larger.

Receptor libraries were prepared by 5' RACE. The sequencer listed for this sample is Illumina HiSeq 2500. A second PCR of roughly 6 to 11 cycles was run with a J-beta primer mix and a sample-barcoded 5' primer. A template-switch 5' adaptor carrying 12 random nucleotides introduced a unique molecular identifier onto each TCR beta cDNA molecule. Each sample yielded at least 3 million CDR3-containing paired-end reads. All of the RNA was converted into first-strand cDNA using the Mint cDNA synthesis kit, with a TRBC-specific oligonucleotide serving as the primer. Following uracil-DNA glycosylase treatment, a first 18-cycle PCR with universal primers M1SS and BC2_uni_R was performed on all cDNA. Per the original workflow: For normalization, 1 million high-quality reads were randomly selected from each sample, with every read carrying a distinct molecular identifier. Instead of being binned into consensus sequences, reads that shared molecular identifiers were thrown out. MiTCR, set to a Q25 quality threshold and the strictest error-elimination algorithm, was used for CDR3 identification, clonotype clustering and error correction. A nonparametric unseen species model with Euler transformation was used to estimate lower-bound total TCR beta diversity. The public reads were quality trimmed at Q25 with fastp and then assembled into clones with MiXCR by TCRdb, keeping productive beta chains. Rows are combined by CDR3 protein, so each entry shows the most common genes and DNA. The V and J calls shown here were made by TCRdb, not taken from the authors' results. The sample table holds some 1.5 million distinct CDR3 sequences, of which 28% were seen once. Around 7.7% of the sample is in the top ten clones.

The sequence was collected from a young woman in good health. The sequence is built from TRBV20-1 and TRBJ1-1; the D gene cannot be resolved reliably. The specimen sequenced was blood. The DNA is TGCAGTGCTAGAAGTTACGGGAACACTGAAGCTTTCTTT. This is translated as CSARSYGNTEAFF.